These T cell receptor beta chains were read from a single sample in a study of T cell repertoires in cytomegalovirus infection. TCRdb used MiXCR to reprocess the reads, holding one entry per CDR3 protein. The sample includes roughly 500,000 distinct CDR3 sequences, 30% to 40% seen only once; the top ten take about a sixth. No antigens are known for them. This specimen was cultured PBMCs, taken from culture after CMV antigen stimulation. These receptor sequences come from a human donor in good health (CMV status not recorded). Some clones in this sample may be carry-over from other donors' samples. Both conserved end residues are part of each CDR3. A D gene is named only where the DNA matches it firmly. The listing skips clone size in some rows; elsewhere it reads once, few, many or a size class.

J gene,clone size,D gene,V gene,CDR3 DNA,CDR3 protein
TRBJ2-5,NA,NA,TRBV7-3,TGTGCCAGCAGCTTAGGAGGGCGGCTTCAAGAGACCCAGTACTTC,CASSLGGRLQETQYF
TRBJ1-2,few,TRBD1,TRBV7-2,TGTGCCAGCAGCTTACCGGGACAGGCTGGCTACACCTTC,CASSLPGQAGYTF
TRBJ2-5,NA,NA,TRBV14,TGTGCCAGCAGCCAAGATATCCGGGCGACCCAGTACTTC,CASSQDIRATQYF
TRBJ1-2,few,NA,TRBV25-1,TGTGCCAGCAGTGAATATTCTACCCTCTATGGCTACACCTTC,CASSEYSTLYGYTF
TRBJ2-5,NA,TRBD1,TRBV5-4,TGTGCCAGCAGCTCGGGACAGGGCCTAGGAGAGACCCAGTACTTC,CASSSGQGLGETQYF
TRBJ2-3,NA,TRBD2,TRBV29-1,TGCAGCGTCTTCGGACTAGCGGGAGCAAGGGGGAATACGCAGTATTTT,CSVFGLAGARGNTQYF
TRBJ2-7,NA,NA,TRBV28,TGTGCCAGCAGCATTAAACAGGCCCCCTACGAGCAGTACTTC,CASSIKQAPYEQYF
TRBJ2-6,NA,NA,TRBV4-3,TGCGCCAGCAGCCAGGCAACAGCGACTGGGGCCAACGTCCTGACTTTC,CASSQATATGANVLTF
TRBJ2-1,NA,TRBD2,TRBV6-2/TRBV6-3,TGTGCCAGCAGCTTTACACTTCTAGCGGGAGGGACGGGGGGGAGCTCCTACAATGAGCAGTTCTTC,CASSFTLLAGGTGGSSYNEQFF
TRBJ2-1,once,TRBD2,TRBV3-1,TGTGCCAGCAGCCAAGATTGGCTCGGGAGGGCAGGGCAGGCTGAGCAGTTCTTC,CASSQDWLGRAGQAEQFF
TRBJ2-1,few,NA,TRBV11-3,TGTGCCAGCAGCTTAAATACTAATGAGCAGTTCTTC,CASSLNTNEQFF
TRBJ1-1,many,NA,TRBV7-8,TGTGCCAGCACGACCCAAGGGAACACTGAAGCTTTCTTT,CASTTQGNTEAFF
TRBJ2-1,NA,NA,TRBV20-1,TGCAGTGCTACAGGGGTCTGGTACAATGAGCAGTTCTTC,CSATGVWYNEQFF
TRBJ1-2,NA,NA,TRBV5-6,TGTTCCAGCAGCTTGTGGGGTGGCTACACTTTC,CSSSLWGGYTF
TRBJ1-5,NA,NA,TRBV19,TGTGCCAGTAGTATAGATCAGAGCAGATATAGCAATCAGCCCCAGCATTTT,CASSIDQSRYSNQPQHF
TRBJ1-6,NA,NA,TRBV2,TGTGCCAGCAGTGAGGGGGAAAATTCACCCCTCCACTTT,CASSEGENSPLHF
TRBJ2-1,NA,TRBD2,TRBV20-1,TGCAGTGCTGAGGCTAGCGGGATGACCTACAATGAGCAGTTCTTC,CSAEASGMTYNEQFF
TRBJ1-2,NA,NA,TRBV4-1,TGCGCCAGCAGCCAAGTCCAGGTCCCCAACTATGGCTACACCTTC,CASSQVQVPNYGYTF
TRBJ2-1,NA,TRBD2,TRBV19,TGTGCCAGTAGTCCGGGACTAGCGGGAGGGATGAGCTCCTACAATGAGCAGTTCTTC,CASSPGLAGGMSSYNEQFF
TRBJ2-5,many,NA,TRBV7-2,TGTGCCAGCAGCTTTAACGGGGGACAAGAGACCCAGTACTTC,CASSFNGGQETQYF
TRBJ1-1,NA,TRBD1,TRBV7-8,TGTGCCAGCAGCTACCTAGGGGACAGAACCCAAGCTTTCTTT,CASSYLGDRTQAFF
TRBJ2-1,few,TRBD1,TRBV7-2,TGTGCCAGCAGCTTAGGAGGGGGCCTCTTTAATGAGCAGTTCTTC,CASSLGGGLFNEQFF
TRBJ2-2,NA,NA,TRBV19,TGTGCCAGTAGTAATTCCTATCGGCCGTTTTTT,CASSNSYRPFF
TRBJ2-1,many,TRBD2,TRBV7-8,TGTGCCAGCAGCGAATCTACGACTAGCGGGAGGTCCTACAATGAGCAGTTCTTC,CASSESTTSGRSYNEQFF
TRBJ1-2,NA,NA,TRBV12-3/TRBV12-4,TGTGCCAGTACAACGGTGGCGGGCGTCTATGGCTACACCTTC,CASTTVAGVYGYTF
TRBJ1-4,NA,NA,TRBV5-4,TGTGCCAGCAGCCTTTGGAGGACTAATGAAAAACTGTTTTTT,CASSLWRTNEKLFF
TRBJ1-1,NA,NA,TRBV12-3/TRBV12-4,TGTGCCAGCAGTTGGTCCCGTCAAACTGAAGCTTTCTTT,CASSWSRQTEAFF
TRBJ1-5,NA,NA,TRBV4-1,TGCGCCAGCAGCCAAATGGCCCCGGTCGTGGAGGTGAGGCAGCCCCAGCATTTT,CASSQMAPVVEVRQPQHF
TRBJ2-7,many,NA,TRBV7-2,TGTGCCAGCAGCTTAGCTAGCGCTCCGCCCTACGAGCAGTACTTC,CASSLASAPPYEQYF
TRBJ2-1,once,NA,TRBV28,TGTGCCAGCAGTCTACCCCGACCTGGACGTAATGAGCAGTTCTTC,CASSLPRPGRNEQFF
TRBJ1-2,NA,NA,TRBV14,TGTGCCAGCAGCCAAATCAACGACCGTGGCTACACCTTC,CASSQINDRGYTF
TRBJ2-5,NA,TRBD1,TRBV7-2,TGTGCCAGCAGCGACACCGGGACAGGGAGAGAGACCCAGTACTTC,CASSDTGTGRETQYF
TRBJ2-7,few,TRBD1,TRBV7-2,TGTGCCAGCAGCTTGACAGGGACCCTCTCCTACGAGCAGTACTTC,CASSLTGTLSYEQYF
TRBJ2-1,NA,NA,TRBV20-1,TGCAGTGCTAGTAAGTCGACTCTATACAATGAGCAGTTCTTC,CSASKSTLYNEQFF
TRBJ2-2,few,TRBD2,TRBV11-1,TGTGCCAGCAGCTTACCTAGTAGCGGGAGGGGCACCGGGGAGCTGTTTTTT,CASSLPSSGRGTGELFF
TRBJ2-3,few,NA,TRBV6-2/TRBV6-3,TGTGCCAGCAGTGAAAGAACAGATACGCAGTATTTT,CASSERTDTQYF
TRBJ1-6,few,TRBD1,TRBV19,TGTGCCAGTAGTACGCGACAGGGTGCGAATTCACCCCTCCACTTT,CASSTRQGANSPLHF
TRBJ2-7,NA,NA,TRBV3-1,TGTGCCAGCAGCCAAGACCAGATTTTCCCCCCCTACGAGCAGTACTTC,CASSQDQIFPPYEQYF
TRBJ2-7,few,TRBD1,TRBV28,TGTGCCAGCAGTTTGCACAGGGGTTCCTACGAGCAGTACTTC,CASSLHRGSYEQYF
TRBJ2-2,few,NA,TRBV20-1,TGCAGTGCTAGAGTAGGGTTTGACACCGGGGAGCTGTTTTTT,CSARVGFDTGELFF
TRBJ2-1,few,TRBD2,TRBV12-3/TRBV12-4,TGTGCCAGCACCTTAGAAGGGACTAGCAGGCACAATGAGCAGTTCTTC,CASTLEGTSRHNEQFF
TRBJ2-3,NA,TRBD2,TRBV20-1,TGCAGTGCTCGAGAGACTAGCGGGGTCGGCACAGATACGCAGTATTTT,CSARETSGVGTDTQYF
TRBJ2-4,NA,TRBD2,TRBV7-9,TGTGCCAGCAGCTCACGACTAGCGGGGTTAGCCAAAAACATTCAGTACTTC,CASSSRLAGLAKNIQYF
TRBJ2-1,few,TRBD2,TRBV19,TGTGCCAGTAGTACCGACAGGGGACTAGCGGGAGTCCCCTACTACAATGAGCAGTTCTTC,CASSTDRGLAGVPYYNEQFF
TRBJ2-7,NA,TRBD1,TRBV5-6,TGTGCCAGCAGCTCCCCCGGGACAGCCTACGAGCAGTACTTC,CASSSPGTAYEQYF
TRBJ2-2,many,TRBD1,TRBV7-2,TGTGCCAGCAGCCGTGGACAGGGGAACACCGGGGAGCTGTTTTTT,CASSRGQGNTGELFF
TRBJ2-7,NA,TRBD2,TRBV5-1,TGCGCCAGCAGCTTGGGACTAGCGGGACGGGGACTTGGAGAAGAGCAGTACTTC,CASSLGLAGRGLGEEQYF
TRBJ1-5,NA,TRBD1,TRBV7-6,TGTGCCAGCAGCCTAGAGGGGGCCGAGCAGCCCCAGCATTTT,CASSLEGAEQPQHF
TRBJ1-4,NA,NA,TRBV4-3,TGCGCCAGCAGCCCAGGGGTCGTCCGTAACGAAAAACTGTTTTTT,CASSPGVVRNEKLFF
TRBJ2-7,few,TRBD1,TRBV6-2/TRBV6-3,TGTGCCAGCAGCCCCCGGGACAGCCTGGATGAGCAGTACTTC,CASSPRDSLDEQYF
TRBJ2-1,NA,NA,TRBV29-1,TGCAGCGTTTTCTCAGCGCCGACTGAGCAGTTCTTC,CSVFSAPTEQFF
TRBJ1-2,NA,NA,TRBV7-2,TGTGCCAGCAGCTTAGGGTCCAGGGCTAACTATGGCTACACCTTC,CASSLGSRANYGYTF
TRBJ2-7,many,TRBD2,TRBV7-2,TGTGCCAGCAGCTTTGAGCCGCCGTTGATAGCGGGAGGTAGGCCCTACGAGCAGTACTTC,CASSFEPPLIAGGRPYEQYF
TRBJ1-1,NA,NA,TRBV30,TGTGCCTGGAGTGTATGGGATGGGACTGAAGCTTTCTTT,CAWSVWDGTEAFF